Included here is one TCR beta chain sequence, with context. Its antigen remains unidentified. This specimen belongs to a study of T cells in localized non-small cell lung cancer. Here immunoSEQ multiplex PCR was the method, and the copy in TCRdb shows in-frame clones only, minus some. The sample gives fewer than 75,000 clones, approximately 88% of which show up once; approximately 1.3% is in the top ten. General study points: Among the tissues sampled, uninvolved adjacent lung had the highest T cell clonality, above tumor. Only one tumor region went through sequencing, so heterogeneity may still be there. Appearances in adjacent lung were noted for a median 57 of the top 100 tumor clones. A higher density of T cells in blood coincided with extended overall survival.

V was trimmed by 0 bases and J by 1 base, leaving 10 bases between them. Germline assignment: CDR1 SGHNT and CDR2 YYREEE (reference sequence). The CDR3 contains 16 residues. The clonotype was recovered from a female donor over 55 with stage I lung adenocarcinoma. The specimen was peripheral blood, collected before any cancer treatment. The V and J genes are TRBV5-4 and TRBJ2-2; D unresolved. This CDR3 is CASSLVGNRNTGELFF. As DNA, the CDR3 is TGTGCCAGCAGCTTGGTGGGTAACCGGAACACCGGGGAGCTGTTTTTT.